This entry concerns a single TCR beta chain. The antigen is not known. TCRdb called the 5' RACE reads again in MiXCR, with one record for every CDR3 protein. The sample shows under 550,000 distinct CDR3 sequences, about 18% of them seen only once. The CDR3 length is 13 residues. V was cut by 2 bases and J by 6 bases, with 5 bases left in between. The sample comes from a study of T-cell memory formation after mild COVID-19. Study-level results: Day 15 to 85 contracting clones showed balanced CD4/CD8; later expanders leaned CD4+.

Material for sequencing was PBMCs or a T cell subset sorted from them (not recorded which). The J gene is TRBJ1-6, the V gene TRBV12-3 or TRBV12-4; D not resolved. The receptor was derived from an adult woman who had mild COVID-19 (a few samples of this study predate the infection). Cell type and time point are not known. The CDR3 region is CASSLNRNSPLHF. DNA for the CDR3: TGTGCCAGCAGTTTAAACCGTAATTCACCCCTCCACTTT.